This entry describes one TCR beta chain. Its antigen is not identified. One junction end does not reproduce the germline sequence, and a read error may be involved. Donors gave around 10 milliliters of peripheral blood apiece. Each sample gave at least 7 million isolated PBMCs. The CDR3 is 15 amino acids. This specimen belongs to a study of blood T cells in healthy people across ages. Study-wide findings and caveats: Roughly linear age-related decline in beta diversity appeared, significant by age 40. Across samples, TCR beta diversity tracked strongly with naive T cell percentage.

The use of a sample-barcoded 5' primer and a J-beta primer mix characterized a second PCR of roughly 7 to 11 cycles. TCRdb re-called the 5' RACE reads with MiXCR, one entry per CDR3 protein. This repertoire shows 1.5 million or so distinct CDR3 sequences, roughly two fifths found once; its top ten account for just over 4%. The sequenced material came from blood. The clonotype was recovered from a young woman in good health. This chain joins TRBV12-3 or TRBV12-4 and TRBJ2-3; possibly TRBD2 for D (6 bases). CDR3 region: CASSLVSTSTDTEYF. The CDR3 coding sequence is TGTGCCAGCAGTTTAGTCTCCACTAGCACAGATACGGAGTATTTT.